A single sample is the source of the 11 T cell receptor beta chains below, sequenced in a study of regulatory T cells in long-lasting Graves disease. Time point in this sample: persistent/refractory GD, antithyroid drugs over 5 years with positive TRAb. The TCR library was made from RNA extracted from PBMCs. For TCR beta, libraries came from iRepertoire HTBI primers and Arm-PCR of CDR3 regions. Using its own MiXCR run on the multiplex PCR reads, TCRdb lists one record per CDR3 protein. This table holds some 330,000 distinct CDR3 sequences, roughly 20% found once. Material: peripheral blood mononuclear cells (PBMCs), obtained when the disease was refractory, from a patient treated with antithyroid drugs. These TCRs come from a woman between 40 and 50 years old with Graves disease.

This clonotype was counted at least ten times. The V gene is TRBV10-3, the J gene TRBJ2-5; the D gene is possibly TRBD2 (6 bases). CDR1 ENHRY and CDR2 SYGVKD come from the germline V gene. The germline V and J ends were trimmed by 4 bases and 2 bases, with 11 bases remaining between them. The CDR3 is 14 amino acids. CDR3 loop: CAISGSGSQETQYF. DNA for the CDR3: TGTGCCATCAGTGGTAGCGGATCACAAGAGACCCAGTACTTC.

This chain connects TRBV12-3 or TRBV12-4 to TRBJ2-1, with D perhaps matching TRBD1 (5 bases). Trimming removed 5 bases from V and 0 bases from J, with 20 bases in between. The CDR3 extends over 18 amino acids. CDR3 protein: CASSPPPLGPSSYNEQFF. The CDR3 nucleotides are TGTGCCAGCAGTCCCCCCCCCCTGGGGCCAAGCTCCTACAATGAGCAGTTCTTC.

The chain employs TRBV12-3 or TRBV12-4 and TRBJ1-2; D gene ambiguous. The CDR3 length is 13 residues. The V end was cut by 6 bases, the J end by 6 bases, with 14 bases between. The CDR3 sequence: CASRHGGQDGYTF. CDR3 sequence (DNA): TGTGCCAGCAGGCACGGCGGGCAGGATGGCTACACCTTC.

Only a few counts were recorded for this clonotype. Its ends do not fully match the called genes, so a read error is possible. The chain joins TRBV12-3 or TRBV12-4 to TRBJ2-7, with D perhaps being TRBD1 or TRBD2 (5 bases each). CDR3 length equals 13 residues. DNA for the CDR3: TGTGCCAGCAGTTTGGACACTAGATACGAGCAGTGCTTC. It translates to CASSLDTRYEQCF.

A word on this clonotype: The junction and the germline gene differ at one end; a read error may be behind it. The rearrangement uses TRBV7-7 and TRBJ2-2; D not resolved. Germline assignment: CDR1 SSHAT and CDR2 FNYEAQ (reference sequence). There are 15 residues in the CDR3. The CDR3 sequence is CASSLLNANTGELFF. The CDR3, as DNA: TGTGCTAGCAGCCTTTTGAACGCGAACACCGGGGAGCTGTTTTTT.

This clonotype was picked up a small number of times. The V call is TRBV27, the J call TRBJ2-7, with 9 bases that match TRBD1. The CDR3 extends over 14 amino acids. The V segment lost 5 bases and the J segment 0 bases; nucleotides outside the gene matches: 2. Germline CDR1 is MNHEY and CDR2 is SMNVEV (reference sequence). The CDR3 nucleotides read TGTGCCAGCAGTGTGACAGGGGGCTCCTACGAGCAGTACTTC. Encoded protein: CASSVTGGSYEQYF.

This clonotype was counted a few times. At one end, the junction sequence differs from germline, possibly due to a read error. The chain links TRBV6-9 to TRBJ2-5, with 7 bases fitting TRBD2. The germline V gene has CDR1 MNHGY and CDR2 SVAAGI. CDR3 size: 15 residues. CDR3 bases: TGTGCCAGCAGTTACGGTAGGACTAGACAAGAGACCCGGTACTTC. Protein: CASSYGRTRQETRYF.

This clonotype was observed a handful of times. The gene calls are TRBV20-1 and TRBJ2-7; 11 bases align to TRBD2. Per the germline V gene, CDR1 is DFQATT and CDR2 is SNEGSKA (reference sequence). This CDR3 region has 15 residues. Losses at the gene ends were 3 bases for V and 8 bases for J; bases not matched to a gene: 12. The CDR3 region is CSASDSGLAEVKQYF. The DNA for the CDR3 is TGCAGTGCTAGCGACTCGGGACTAGCGGAGGTCAAGCAGTACTTC.

This clonotype was seen ten or more times. The chain links TRBV28 to TRBJ1-4, with D possibly being TRBD1 (5 bases). Per the germline V gene, CDR1 is MDHEN and CDR2 is SYDVKM. There are 13 residues in the CDR3. V lost 11 bases, J lost 5 bases, and 15 bases lay in between. The DNA of the CDR3 is TGTGCCGGGTCCGGGACTCGGAATGAAAAACTGTTTTTT. It encodes CAGSGTRNEKLFF.

In regard to this clonotype: This likely traces to a read error, being one base from a far larger clone. The genes are TRBV7-2 and TRBJ2-7, with 10 nucleotides matching TRBD2. This CDR3 is built from 14 residues. The germline V gene encodes CDR1 SGHTA and CDR2 FQGNSA. The CDR3 nucleotides read TGTGTCAGCAGCTTAGCGGGAGGAGGGTACGAGCAGTACTTC. This translates into CVSSLAGGGYEQYF.

This clonotype has at least ten counts. The V and J genes are TRBV7-9 and TRBJ1-1; D is unclear. This CDR3 has 13 residues. Looked up from germline, CDR1 is SEHNR and CDR2 is FQNEAQ (reference sequence). V lost 1 base and J 4 bases, leaving 7 bases between the germline ends. CDR3 residues: CASSLERTTEAFF. CDR3 in DNA: TGTGCCAGCAGCTTAGAACGGACCACTGAAGCTTTCTTT.